A selection of T cell receptor beta chains follows, all from one sample in a study of CD8 T cells in Susac syndrome. TCRdb redid the calling of the immunoSEQ multiplex PCR reads with MiXCR, one entry per CDR3 protein. Of 120,000 or so distinct CDR3 sequences in the sample, nearly 95% were seen once. Sequencing used CD4+ T cells from PBMCs. Receptors originate from a human donor in good health. Both conserved end residues are part of each CDR3. A D gene is named only where the DNA matches it firmly. Expanded clones get a size class; other rows say once, few or many, or leave the size out.

J gene | V gene | clone size | CDR3 length | D gene | CDR3 DNA | CDR3 protein
TRBJ2-5 | TRBV5-1 | - | 15 | TRBD1 | TGCGCCAGCCGGGTGGCCCAGGGGGTTTTGGAGACCCAGTACTTC | CASRVAQGVLETQYF
TRBJ2-2 | TRBV7-2 | - | 14 | - | TGTGCCAGCAGCTGGGGGGGCCATACCGGGGAGCTGTTTTTT | CASSWGGHTGELFF
TRBJ2-1 | TRBV18 | - | 13 | TRBD2 | TGTGCCAGCTCACTGGGACTAGGTAATGAGCAGTTCTTC | CASSLGLGNEQFF
TRBJ2-7 | TRBV7-9 | once | 13 | - | TGTGCCAGCAGCTTAGGGCAGAGCAACGAGCAGTACTTC | CASSLGQSNEQYF
TRBJ2-7 | TRBV7-2 | - | 12 | TRBD2 | TGTGCCAGCAGCACTAGCGGCTACGAGCAGTACTTC | CASSTSGYEQYF
TRBJ2-5 | TRBV29-1 | - | 13 | - | TGCAGCGTTGAATCTACGGGCCGGCAAACCCAGTACTTC | CSVESTGRQTQYF
TRBJ2-7 | TRBV3-1 | - | 16 | - | TGTGCCAGCAGCCAAGGTCGGCTAGCAGTACCCTACGAGCAGTACTTC | CASSQGRLAVPYEQYF
TRBJ2-1 | TRBV4-1 | - | 17 | - | TGCGCCAGCAGCCAAGATCAGGCCAGGAGCTCCTACAATGAGCAGTTCTTC | CASSQDQARSSYNEQFF
TRBJ1-2 | TRBV29-1 | - | 16 | TRBD1 | TGCAGCGTCCCGTCACAGGGGAGCACCGCCAGCACGAGCTACACCTTC | CSVPSQGSTASTSYTF
TRBJ2-7 | TRBV28 | - | 17 | TRBD2 | TGTGCCAGCAGTTTATCTGGTCTAGCGGGAGCAAAATACGAGCAGTACTTC | CASSLSGLAGAKYEQYF
TRBJ2-2 | TRBV2 | - | 13 | - | TGTGCCAGCCGCCCAACGAACACCGGGGAGCTGTTTTTT | CASRPTNTGELFF
TRBJ2-2 | TRBV27 | - | 17 | TRBD2 | TGTGCCAGCGGAGCCCTGGCTAGCGGGTTTGGTGCCCGGGAGCTGTTTTTT | CASGALASGFGARELFF
TRBJ2-7 | TRBV12-3/TRBV12-4 | - | 14 | - | TGTGCCAGCAGGAACCGGGACGGGGAATACGAGCAGTACTTC | CASRNRDGEYEQYF
TRBJ1-1 | TRBV7-9 | - | 14 | TRBD1 | TGTGCCAGCAGCCCTAGACAGGGGGAGACTGAAGCTTTCTTT | CASSPRQGETEAFF
TRBJ2-1 | TRBV7-2 | - | 12 | TRBD1 | TGTGCCAGCAGCGGGCCGGGACAGGATCAGTTCTTC | CASSGPGQDQFF
TRBJ2-1 | TRBV7-9 | once | 15 | TRBD2 | TGTGCCAGCAGCCCTGGGACTAGCGCCTACAATGAGCAGTTCTTC | CASSPGTSAYNEQFF
TRBJ1-1 | TRBV7-9 | - | 14 | - | TGTGCCAGCAGCTTAGTCGGGGACTACACTGAAGCTTTCTTT | CASSLVGDYTEAFF
TRBJ2-7 | TRBV18 | - | 11 | - | TGTGCCAGCTCACCAAGTGCCGAGCAGTACTTC | CASSPSAEQYF
TRBJ2-1 | TRBV18 | - | 13 | - | TGTGCCAGCTCCCCCGTAGGAAGCGGTGAGCAGTTCTTC | CASSPVGSGEQFF
TRBJ2-7 | TRBV9 | - | 14 | - | TGTGCCAGCAGCACCGATCCGGACTCCTACGAGCAGTACTTC | CASSTDPDSYEQYF
TRBJ2-7 | TRBV12-3/TRBV12-4 | - | 14 | - | TGTGCCAGCAGTTCGGTAGCGAAGTTCTACGAGCAGTACTTC | CASSSVAKFYEQYF
TRBJ1-5 | TRBV24-1 | - | 13 | - | TGTGCCACCGGCGGGGGGCCGGATCAGCCCCAGCATTTT | CATGGGPDQPQHF
TRBJ2-7 | TRBV29-1 | - | 14 | TRBD2 | TGCAGCGTTGAGTCTAGCGGGAGGGCTAGGGAGCAGTACTTC | CSVESSGRAREQYF
TRBJ2-7 | TRBV15 | - | 14 | - | TGTGCCACCAGCAGAGCACTCGACTCCTACGAGCAGTACTTC | CATSRALDSYEQYF
TRBJ2-5 | TRBV25-1 | - | 16 | TRBD2 | TGTGCCAGCAGTGAAGGGGTACTAGCGGGAGTAGAGACCCAGTACTTC | CASSEGVLAGVETQYF
TRBJ2-7 | TRBV25-1 | once | 13 | - | TGTGCCAGCAGTGAATACGACAACTACGAGCAGTACTTC | CASSEYDNYEQYF
TRBJ2-7 | TRBV2 | - | 18 | - | TGTGCCAGCAGTGTTTCCAGAAGACAACAAGTCCAGACCTACGAGCAGTACTTC | CASSVSRRQQVQTYEQYF
TRBJ2-5 | TRBV29-1 | - | 11 | - | TGCAGCGTTTCACGGGGGGAGACCCAGTACTTC | CSVSRGETQYF
TRBJ2-7 | TRBV28 | - | 13 | - | TGTGCCAGCTGCGGGACACCAAGCTACGAGCAGTACTTC | CASCGTPSYEQYF
TRBJ1-1 | TRBV29-1 | once | 9 | - | TGCAGCGTTGAAGGTGAAGCTTTCTTT | CSVEGEAFF
TRBJ2-5 | TRBV9 | - | 18 | TRBD2 | TGTGCCAGCAGCGCCTCAGCGCCGGGACTAGCGACTCAAGAGACCCAGTACTTC | CASSASAPGLATQETQYF
TRBJ1-1 | TRBV6-2/TRBV6-3 | - | 14 | - | TGTGCCAGCAGTTACATTTTCGTGAACACTGAAGCTTTCTTT | CASSYIFVNTEAFF
TRBJ2-7 | TRBV2 | - | 14 | TRBD1 | TGTGCCACCAATCAGAAAGGGGGCGGAGGCGAGCAGTACTTC | CATNQKGGGGEQYF
TRBJ2-2 | TRBV2 | - | 15 | TRBD2 | TGTGCCAGCAAGACTAGCGGGAGTACGATCGGGGAGCTGTTTTTT | CASKTSGSTIGELFF
TRBJ2-3 | TRBV12-3/TRBV12-4 | - | 14 | TRBD1 | TGTGCCAGCAGACCGGGACAGGGGCAGGATACGCAGTATTTT | CASRPGQGQDTQYF
TRBJ2-5 | TRBV3-1 | - | 14 | - | TGTGCCAGCAGCCCCTCTATGAGCCGAGAGACCCAGTACTTC | CASSPSMSRETQYF
TRBJ2-4 | TRBV5-1 | - | 20 | TRBD1 | TGCGCCAGCAGCTTGACCTTCCGGCAGGGGGCCTTGGGAGCCAAAAACATTCAGTACTTC | CASSLTFRQGALGAKNIQYF